A single sample gave rise to the 11 T cell receptor beta chains below, sequenced in a study of cytomegalovirus exposure and HLA in healthy donors. The PCR ran on 60 Vbeta and 13 Jbeta primers. This table comes from immunoSEQ multiplex PCR, and its TCRdb copy is limited to in-frame clones, with some not included. Here the sample spans about 240,000 clones, roughly 80% being singletons. The sample consisted of PBMCs. These receptors were obtained from a woman aged 40 to 49 in good health and CMV-seropositive.

The rearrangement links TRBV9 to TRBJ1-2; 9 positions agree with TRBD1. CDR1 and CDR2 (germline): SGDLS, YYNGEE. The CDR3 is 13 amino acids. V lost 3 bases to trimming and J lost 8 bases; unmatched junction nucleotides: 5. As DNA, the CDR3 is TGTGCCAGCAGCGGGGGACAGGGTGGAGGCTACACCTTC. Translation: CASSGGQGGGYTF.

The V call is TRBV29-1, the J call TRBJ2-5; TRBD1 matches 9 bases. J was trimmed by 4 bases and V by 2 bases; bases with no gene match: 5. CDR3 length: 14 residues. Germline-derived CDR1 and CDR2 are SQVTM and ANQGSEA. This CDR3 reads CSVETDRGGETQYF. DNA for the CDR3: TGCAGCGTTGAAACGGACAGGGGAGGAGAGACCCAGTACTTC.

The chain uses TRBV19 and TRBJ2-5; 8 positions agree with TRBD2. After removal of 4 bases from V and 3 bases from J, the junction contained 7 bases not matched to a gene. This CDR3 is 15 amino acids long. Germline loops: CDR1 LNHDA, CDR2 SQIVND (reference sequence). CDR3 DNA sequence: TGTGCCAGTAGTAACGGGGGGGCCGGGGAAGAGACCCAGTACTTC. Its translation is CASSNGGAGEETQYF.

The rearrangement uses TRBV5-1 and TRBJ2-2, with D maybe TRBD2 (6 bases). Trimming pared 7 bases from V and 3 bases from J, leaving 16 bases between. The CDR3 covers 15 residues. Germline CDR1 SGHRS, CDR2 YFSETQ. CDR3 nucleotides: TGCGCCAGCCTCGTCGGGGCTAGCGACACCGGGGAGCTGTTTTTT. Amino acid sequence: CASLVGASDTGELFF. Filled out from reference TRBV5-1 and TRBJ2-2, the complete variable domain reads KAGVTQTPRYLIKTRGQQVTLSCSPISGHRSVSWYQQTPGQGLQFLFEYFSETQRNKGNFPGRFSGRQFSNSRSEMNVSTLELGDSALYLCASLVGASDTGELFFGEGSRLTVL.

J is TRBJ2-1 and V is TRBV6-6, with 10 bases matching TRBD1. The germline gives CDR1 MNHNY, CDR2 SVGAGI (reference sequence). The CDR3 covers 14 residues. V lost 4 bases and J lost 15; bases outside the gene matches: 12. CDR3 amino acids: CASSLTGGAMLLFF. The DNA of the CDR3 is TGTGCCAGCAGTTTGACAGGGGGCGCGATGCTGCTGTTCTTC.

This clone was found once. The chain uses TRBV7-2 and TRBJ2-2; 13 nucleotides match TRBD2. The CDR3 has 16 residues. The germline V gene has CDR1 SGHTA and CDR2 FQGNSA. The J segment lost 4 bases and the V segment lost 6 bases, leaving 5 bases of the junction unmatched. The CDR3 DNA is TGTGCCAGCAGGCCTACTAGCGGGGGGGGCACCGGGGAGCTGTTTTTT. Its protein product is CASRPTSGGGTGELFF. Based on the CDR3 plus reference TRBV7-2 and TRBJ2-2, the full variable domain is GAGVSQSPSNKVTEKGKDVELRCDPISGHTALYWYRQSLGQGLEFLIYFQGNSAPDKSGLPSDRFSAERTGGSVSTLTIQRTQQEDSAVYLCASRPTSGGGTGELFFGEGSRLTVL.

This clone has more than one count but fewer than ten. This chain links TRBV29-1 with TRBJ1-1, with no clear D. Germline-derived CDR1 and CDR2 are SQVTM and ANQGSEA. The CDR3 sequence is 14 residues long. V gave up 7 bases and J gave up 3 bases, with 18 bases separating them. CDR3 sequence: CSGSILVGDTEAFF. The CDR3 DNA is TGCAGCGGTTCGATATTGGTGGGCGACACTGAAGCTTTCTTT.

This clone appeared once. The chain has TRBV19 and TRBJ1-2; D remains ambiguous. There are 12 residues in the CDR3. With 6 bases removed from V and 10 bases from J, the gap between germline ends came to 15 bases. The V gene's germline CDR1 is LNHDA and CDR2 SQIVND (reference sequence). The CDR3 sequence: CASSHRYDSYTF. In nucleotides, the CDR3 is TGTGCCAGTAGCCACCGATACGACTCCTACACCTTC.

The chain combines TRBV10-1 with TRBJ2-1, with 7 nucleotides matching TRBD1. V lost 0 bases to trimming and J lost 6 bases; unmatched junction nucleotides: 2. The CDR3 is made up of 14 amino acids. Looked up from germline, CDR1 is WNHNN and CDR2 is SYGVQD (reference sequence). CDR3 amino acids: CASSESTGTNEQFF. CDR3 coding DNA: TGCGCCAGCAGTGAGTCGACAGGGACCAATGAGCAGTTCTTC.

The rearrangement uses TRBV7-9 and TRBJ1-3, with unresolved D. Germline V lookup: CDR1 SEHNR, CDR2 FQNEAQ (reference sequence). The CDR3 has 17 amino acids. With 3 bases removed from V and 0 bases from J, the gap between germline ends came to 15 bases. The CDR3 region has the DNA TGTGCCAGCAGCTTTCCCTACCAGGTCCTCTCTGGAAACACCATATATTTT. Translating gives CASSFPYQVLSGNTIYF. Full variable domain (outside the CDR3, taken from reference TRBV7-9 and TRBJ1-3): DTGVSQNPRHKITKRGQNVTFRCDPISEHNRLYWYRQTLGQGPEFLTYFQNEAQLEKSRLLSDRFSAERPKGSFSTLEIQRTEQGDSAMYLCASSFPYQVLSGNTIYFGEGSWLTVV.

The CDR3 here is CASSIVGGASNQPQHF. The DNA of the CDR3 is TGTGCCAGTAGTATAGTGGGAGGGGCAAGCAATCAGCCCCAGCATTTT. The chain is built from TRBV19 and TRBJ1-5, with a possible D match to TRBD1 (5 bases). CDR3 length: 16 amino acids. Trimming pared 1 base from V and 1 base from J, leaving 11 bases between. CDR1 and CDR2 from the germline V gene are LNHDA and SQIVND (reference sequence).